This T cell receptor (beta chain) was sequenced in a study of cytomegalovirus exposure and HLA in healthy donors. About the research overall: There were 75 million to 95 million unique TCRs (from HLA-typed donors) in an early data release.

Primers included in the PCR were 60 Vbeta and 13 Jbeta primers. Only in-frame clones appear in the TCRdb table, and some are missing; sequencing was by immunoSEQ multiplex PCR. This table holds about 120,000 clones, around 77% found once. Germline V gene data show CDR1 as LNHDA and CDR2 as SQIVND (reference sequence). Trimming removed 3 bases from V and 5 bases from J; junction bases left unmatched: 9. The CDR3 is 15 amino acids. What was sequenced was PBMCs. This clonotype originated in a woman aged 25 to 39 in good health and CMV-seropositive. J is TRBJ1-1 and V is TRBV19; 7 bases fit TRBD1. The CDR3 DNA is TGTGCCAGTAGTATTATACAGGGGAGTAAGACTGAAGCTTTCTTT. Its translation: CASSIIQGSKTEAFF.